One T cell receptor beta chain is described in this entry. Its specific antigen is unknown. No much larger clonotype is one base removed from it; base qualities were not supplied. The same CDR3 is also encoded by other DNA sequences in this sample. All of the isolated RNA was reverse transcribed with the High Capacity cDNA Reverse Transcription Kit, so expressed TCRB transcripts were sequenced. Deep immunoSEQ sequencing was performed on naive, central memory and regulatory T cell samples, with an average of around 3.5 million total reads per sample. After sorted cells were lysed in RLT buffer, RNA was extracted with DNase-treated RNeasy Micro or Mini kits, with the choice depending on cell number. Each cell subset was processed separately to prevent cross-contamination, with patient and healthy donor samples processed together. Using the immunoSEQ multiplex PCR, TCRB sequences were amplified from cDNA into 87-bp fragments spanning the CDR3 region. Sequencing of the amplicons was done on the Illumina HiSeq platform. Per the authors' processing: PCR bias was corrected computationally using synthetic template baselines, and reads within Hamming distance 2 were collapsed, with unmergeable singletons discarded. By aligning reads against IMGT, V, D and J genes, CDR3 length, and insertions or deletions at six rearrangement sites were assigned. Within each subset, clonotype counts were normalized to the number of sorted cells before true diversity and Gini coefficients were calculated with the tcR R package. Repertoire sharing was quantified using the overlap coefficient calculated on TCRB nucleotide sequences. As a proxy for the pre-selection repertoire, out-of-frame TCRB sequences from naive cells were analyzed. Sourced from immuneACCESS, this table was stored by TCRdb with only in-frame sequences that have V and J called. A share of the clones is absent; for the studies checked, an unresolved V gene accounts for under half, and the remainder has no known explanation. The D gene and trimming were derived from the DNA, and the V and J assignments and clone size from that table. This sample comprises 500,000 to 850,000 clones, about 14% of them detected only once. 0.035% to 0.045% of the sample lies in the top ten.

The data are from a study of beta chain features in type 1 diabetes (dated by TCRdb to 2017 to 2018). Turning to the overall study: Mean age, gender distribution, total cell number and subset yield did not differ between patients and healthy donors. A total of around 110,000,000 sorted cells were examined across all samples, and RNA yield correlated strongly with the number of cells per subset. Regulatory and stem cell-like memory subsets were obtained from only 8 patients and roughly 8 healthy donors, while naive and central memory subsets were obtained from all 28 donors. The study compared the TCRB repertoires of sorted circulating CD4+ T cell subsets in recently diagnosed type 1 diabetes patients with those in matched healthy donors. Broad study findings and their caveats: HLA sub-analyses involved small numbers of individuals, so any influence of HLA type on TCRB rearrangement remained unresolved. Because cDNA was sequenced instead of genomic DNA, activated cells with high expression could be over-represented, although the groups did not differ in activation or CD3 levels. PCR might favor shorter templates, but patient and control samples were amplified and corrected together, so any skew would affect both groups equally. Naive, central memory and regulatory TCRB repertoires appeared to be more similar among patients than among healthy donors. Fewer insertions and more nucleotide deletions at VDJ recombination sites were observed in patients with type 1 diabetes, implying thymic rearrangement abnormalities. A moderate but significant shortening of TCRB CDR3 length was observed in type 1 diabetes patients in all four CD4+ subsets.

A single peripheral blood draw of 95 to 150 mL on average was collected from each donor into heparinised tubes. A BD FACSAria II was used to sort naive, central memory, regulatory and stem cell-like memory CD4+ T cells with a panel that included CD45RO, CCR7, CD25, CD127, CD95 and CD27. All sorted populations exceeded 95% purity. Right away, PBMCs were isolated by Lymphoprep density gradient centrifugation and were stained directly, with no culture step. So that batch effects would be minimized, each experiment stained and sorted samples in pairs, pairing one healthy donor with one patient. For CDR1 and CDR2, the germline V gene (reference sequence) lists SEHNR and FQNEAQ. V loses 1 base of germline sequence and J loses 0 bases, and the interval between the two ends is 6 bases. From its cysteine to its phenylalanine, the CDR3 spans 14 amino acids. Only the CDR3 portion is preserved as DNA: 42 bases, with reading frame beginning at the first base.

The sequence links TRBV7-9 to TRBJ1-1, with the D segment identity uncertain. The clonotype comes from a man between 18 and 35 years old with type 1 diabetes. Material for sequencing was naive CD4+ T cells from blood. The label giving this sample's cell subset or site can be read as: true naive CD4+ T cells. The DNA reads as follows: TGTGCCAGCAGCTTAGGACAAATGAACACTGAAGCTTTCTTT. It translates to CASSLGQMNTEAFF.